One and the same sample provided the 27 T cell receptor beta chains below, sequenced in a study of control samples from healthy donors and cancer patients. The method was immunoSEQ multiplex PCR; TCRdb's version includes in-frame clones alone and lacks a portion of them. The sample contains tens of thousands of clones, around 85% of which appear only once. Input material: PBMCs. Receptor source: a man in his 60s with head and neck cancer.

The chain employs TRBV10-2 and TRBJ2-1; 7 bases are a match to TRBD2. This CDR3 has 16 amino acids. Unmatched junction bases numbered 8, after V lost 6 bases and J lost 0 bases. The germline CDR1 and CDR2 sequences are WSHSY and SAAADI. CDR3 nucleotide sequence: TGCGCCAGCAGCGCGGGGAGGGGCTTCTCCTACAATGAGCAGTTCTTC. It codes for CASSAGRGFSYNEQFF.

The V and J genes are TRBV2 and TRBJ2-7; tentative D call: TRBD2 (6 bases). This CDR3 spans 14 amino acids. Germline values: CDR1 SNHLY, CDR2 FYNNEI. V dropped 4 bases and J dropped 6 bases, with 16 bases sitting between them. For the CDR3, the DNA is TGTGCCAGCAGTGTGGCGGGGCCACCTTCCGAGCAGTACTTC. Translating gives CASSVAGPPSEQYF.

This clone was counted once. This sample also contains other DNA sequences that code for the same CDR3. The chain employs TRBV18 and TRBJ2-1; 8 bases are shared with TRBD1. The germline gives CDR1 KGHSH, CDR2 LQKENI. This CDR3 has 15 residues. With V trimmed by 5 bases and J by 5 bases, 8 bases remained unmatched. CDR3 amino acids: CASSTTLDRDNEQFF. CDR3 sequence (DNA): TGTGCCAGCTCAACGACCCTGGACAGGGACAATGAGCAGTTCTTC.

The CDR3: CASSHSTSGRSYEQYF. CDR3 sequence (DNA): TGTGCCAGCAGCCACTCGACTAGCGGAAGATCCTACGAGCAGTACTTC. The V call is TRBV3-1 (or the pseudogene TRBV3-2), the J call TRBJ2-7, with 9 bases identical to TRBD2. The CDR3 runs to 16 residues. Germline trimming cut 3 bases from V and 1 base from J; bases unmatched to any gene: 7. Germline V CDR1 and CDR2: LGHDT, YNNKEL (reference sequence).

The CDR3 loop is CATSRDVGSDEQFF. CDR3 nucleotides: TGTGCCACCAGCAGAGATGTGGGGAGCGATGAGCAGTTCTTC. J is TRBJ2-1 and V is TRBV15, with a tentative D call TRBD2 (5 bases). V lost 0 bases, J lost 8 bases, and 11 bases lay in between. The CDR3 runs to 14 residues. Germline values: CDR1 LNHNV, CDR2 YYDKDF (reference sequence).

This chain connects TRBV6-5 to TRBJ1-5, with D perhaps TRBD1 (6 bases). The CDR3 is 14 amino acids. The V and J ends lost 6 bases and 5 bases respectively, with 14 bases between them. CDR1 is MNHEY, CDR2 SVGAGI, per germline. This CDR3 is CASSQDSDYQPQHF. CDR3 coding DNA: TGTGCCAGCAGCCAGGACAGTGATTATCAGCCCCAGCATTTT.

The chain joins TRBV13 to TRBJ2-3; possible D gene TRBD2, 6 bases. In germline, CDR1 is PRHDT, CDR2 FYEKMQ (reference sequence). Deletions cut 1 base from V and 2 bases from J, with 10 bases between. The CDR3 runs 15 residues. In nucleotides, the CDR3 is TGTGCCAGCAGCTTAGCAGGCGGGACCACAGATACGCAGTATTTT. The encoded protein is CASSLAGGTTDTQYF.

The chain has TRBV5-6 and TRBJ2-7; D is perhaps TRBD1 (6 bases). The CDR3 extends over 13 amino acids. Trimming cost V 4 bases and J 3 bases, with 11 bases left between them. The germline CDR1 and CDR2 sequences are SGHDT and YYEEEE. CDR3: CASSITGFYEQYF. CDR3 sequence (DNA): TGTGCCAGCAGCATAACAGGGTTCTACGAGCAGTACTTC.

In this sample, this clone turned up a few times. Other DNA sequences in this specimen translate into the identical CDR3. The chain combines TRBV15 with TRBJ1-4; TRBD1 agrees at 9 bases. Germline V gene lookup returns CDR1 LNHNV and CDR2 YYDKDF (reference sequence). V lost 3 bases to trimming and J lost 4 bases; unmatched junction nucleotides: 3. The CDR3 is made up of 15 amino acids. The chain's CDR3 is CATSRDRGRNEKLFF. For the CDR3, the DNA is TGTGCCACCAGCAGGGACAGGGGCCGTAATGAAAAACTGTTTTTT.

The rearrangement uses TRBV2 and TRBJ1-2, with D maybe TRBD1 (6 bases). Germline V CDR1 and CDR2: SNHLY, FYNNEI. The germline V and J ends were trimmed by 7 bases and 5 bases, with 11 bases remaining between them. This CDR3 has 12 amino acids. CDR3 nucleotides: TGTGCCAGCAACCCGGGGACATATGGCTACACCTTC. This encodes CASNPGTYGYTF.

The table lists this clone with a few counts. The gene calls are TRBV5-1 and TRBJ1-1; D possibly corresponds to TRBD1 (5 bases). The CDR3 runs 14 residues. V was clipped by 4 bases and J by 0 bases, with 10 bases between them. From germline, CDR1 is SGHRS and CDR2 YFSETQ. In nucleotides, the CDR3 is TGCGCCAGCAGCCCGGACATAATGAACACTGAAGCTTTCTTT. Protein product: CASSPDIMNTEAFF.

The chain carries TRBV2 and TRBJ2-1; 9 nucleotides match TRBD2. V trimming: 1 base; J trimming: 8 bases; junction bases outside the gene matches: 6. This CDR3 spans 15 amino acids. Germline-derived CDR1 and CDR2 are SNHLY and FYNNEI. CDR3 in DNA: TGTGCCAGCAGTGAAGAGATTAGCGGGAGCGATGAGCAGTTCTTC. It is translated as CASSEEISGSDEQFF.

The CDR3 DNA follows: TGTGCCAGCAGTGAAATGGCTCACAATGAGCAGTTCTTC. It specifies CASSEMAHNEQFF. The chain has TRBV2 and TRBJ2-1; D gene unclear. The CDR3 contains 13 residues. The V end was cut by 2 bases, the J end by 5 bases, with 7 bases between. Germline lookup yields CDR1 SNHLY and CDR2 FYNNEI.

The V and J genes are TRBV6-4 and TRBJ2-7; D is undetermined. This CDR3 comprises 16 residues. CDR1 and CDR2 from the germline V gene are MRHNA and SNTAGT. Trimming stripped 2 bases from V and 0 bases from J, with 14 bases between. CDR3 sequence reads: CASSDGVGCCSYEQYF. DNA of the CDR3: TGTGCCAGCAGTGACGGGGTAGGGTGCTGCTCCTACGAGCAGTACTTC.

The chain employs TRBV13 and TRBJ2-1, with 13 nucleotides matching TRBD2. With 5 bases clipped from V and 4 bases from J, the junction kept 5 bases outside the gene matches. This CDR3 contains 16 residues. Per germline, CDR1 PRHDT and CDR2 FYEKMQ (reference sequence). CDR3 nucleotides: TGTGCCAGCAGCACGGGACTAGCGGGAAGTTACAATGAGCAGTTCTTC. As protein: CASSTGLAGSYNEQFF.

This clone appeared a single time. This chain connects TRBV19 to TRBJ2-2; D possibly corresponds to TRBD2 (6 bases). Between the trimmed V and J ends, which lost 1 base and 1 base, there was a span of 10 bases. The length of the CDR3 is 16 residues. Germline lookup yields CDR1 LNHDA and CDR2 SQIVND (reference sequence). In nucleotides, the CDR3 is TGTGCCAGTAGTATAGCGAGCGGGCAGAACACCGGGGAGCTGTTTTTT. This sequence encodes CASSIASGQNTGELFF.

This clone was recorded once. This chain links TRBV6-5 with TRBJ1-1; the match to TRBD1 covers 7 bases. With 6 bases clipped from V and 4 bases from J, the junction kept 2 bases outside the gene matches. CDR3 length: 12 residues. Germline V gives CDR1 MNHEY, CDR2 SVGAGI. The CDR3 loop is CASRGQFTEAFF. CDR3 in DNA: TGTGCCAGCAGGGGACAGTTCACTGAAGCTTTCTTT.

The rearrangement links TRBV5-4 to TRBJ2-1; TRBD2 aligns across 11 bases. The germline gives CDR1 SGHNT, CDR2 YYREEE (reference sequence). Losses at the gene ends were 4 bases for V and 0 bases for J; bases not matched to a gene: 3. The length of the CDR3 is 16 residues. In DNA, the CDR3 is TGTGCCAGCAGCCTAACTAGCGGGGGCTCCTACAATGAGCAGTTCTTC. Protein sequence: CASSLTSGGSYNEQFF.

This clone was recorded once. CDR3: CASSYVAGGTGELFF. In nucleotides, the CDR3 is TGTGCCAGCAGTTACGTGGCAGGGGGCACCGGGGAGCTGTTTTTT. The chain employs TRBV6-5 and TRBJ2-2; 7 nucleotides align to TRBD1. The length of the CDR3 is 15 residues. The V and J ends lost 2 bases and 4 bases, in that order; junction bases with no gene match: 4. The germline V gene has CDR1 MNHEY and CDR2 SVGAGI.

The chain uses TRBV11-2 and TRBJ2-5; TRBD2 matches 8 bases. This CDR3 comprises 13 residues. V was pared by 5 bases and J by 2 bases, with 1 base of the junction left unmatched. CDR1 is SGHAT, CDR2 FQNNGV, per germline. The CDR3 spells CASSRGGQETQYF. DNA of the CDR3: TGTGCCAGCAGCCGCGGGGGGCAAGAGACCCAGTACTTC.

The rearrangement links TRBV9 to TRBJ1-5; D unresolved. CDR3 size: 14 residues. V lost 0 bases and J 0 bases, leaving 4 bases between the germline ends. Germline V gene data show CDR1 as SGDLS and CDR2 as YYNGEE. The CDR3 DNA follows: TGTGCCAGCAGCGTAGCAGATAGCAATCAGCCCCAGCATTTT. It is translated as CASSVADSNQPQHF.

The count of this clone is one. The chain combines TRBV6-1 with TRBJ2-1; TRBD2 matches at 14 bases. J gave up 0 bases and V 8 bases, and 9 bases lay outside the gene matches. CDR3 length: 18 amino acids. Germline CDR1 is MNHNS and CDR2 is SASEGT. In DNA, the CDR3 is TGTGCCAGCCGTGGACTAGCGGGAGGTCGGAGCTCCTACAATGAGCAGTTCTTC. Protein sequence: CASRGLAGGRSSYNEQFF.

The chain carries TRBV5-1 and TRBJ1-1; D perhaps matches TRBD1 (6 bases). V shed 5 bases and J shed 3 bases, with 11 bases lying between them. Germline loops: CDR1 SGHRS, CDR2 YFSETQ. The CDR3 has 13 amino acids. CDR3 coding DNA: TGCGCCAGCAGGAGGGGGATGGACACTGAAGCTTTCTTT. It encodes CASRRGMDTEAFF.

The chain has TRBV7-9 and TRBJ2-7; the match to TRBD1 covers 10 bases. This CDR3 contains 14 residues. The V gene end was trimmed by 5 bases and the J gene end by 2 bases; junction bases not matched to a gene: 3. Germline V gives CDR1 SEHNR, CDR2 FQNEAQ (reference sequence). The CDR3 region has the DNA TGTGCCAGCAGCCGGACAGGGGGAACCTACGAGCAGTACTTC. It encodes CASSRTGGTYEQYF. The full variable domain, with the rest looked up from reference TRBV7-9 and TRBJ2-7, is DTGVSQNPRHKITKRGQNVTFRCDPISEHNRLYWYRQTLGQGPEFLTYFQNEAQLEKSRLLSDRFSAERPKGSFSTLEIQRTEQGDSAMYLCASSRTGGTYEQYFGPGTRLTVT.

The chain carries TRBV10-1 and TRBJ1-1; D is unresolved. This CDR3 spans 13 amino acids. V was pared by 5 bases and J by 1 base, with 8 bases between. Germline values: CDR1 WNHNN, CDR2 SYGVQD (reference sequence). The CDR3 DNA sequence: TGCGCCAGCAGTCGACAAGCGAACACTGAAGCTTTCTTT. Translation gives CASSRQANTEAFF.

The genes are TRBV30 and TRBJ2-5, with a tentative D call TRBD1 (6 bases). CDR3 length: 12 amino acids. The germline CDR1 and CDR2 sequences are GTSNPN and SVGIG (reference sequence). Trimming shortened V by 3 bases and J by 5 bases, and 10 bases separated the two germline ends. CDR3 DNA: TGTGCCTGGAGAGAGCAGGGGGAGACCCAGTACTTC. Translating gives CAWREQGETQYF.

The V and J genes are TRBV9 and TRBJ2-1, with 8 bases aligning to TRBD2. The CDR3 has 16 amino acids. The J segment lost 4 bases and the V segment lost 0 bases, leaving 6 bases of the junction unmatched. CDR1 and CDR2 (germline): SGDLS, YYNGEE. The CDR3 loop is CASSVAAGRVYNEQFF. The CDR3 coding sequence is TGTGCCAGCAGCGTAGCTGCCGGGAGGGTTTACAATGAGCAGTTCTTC.